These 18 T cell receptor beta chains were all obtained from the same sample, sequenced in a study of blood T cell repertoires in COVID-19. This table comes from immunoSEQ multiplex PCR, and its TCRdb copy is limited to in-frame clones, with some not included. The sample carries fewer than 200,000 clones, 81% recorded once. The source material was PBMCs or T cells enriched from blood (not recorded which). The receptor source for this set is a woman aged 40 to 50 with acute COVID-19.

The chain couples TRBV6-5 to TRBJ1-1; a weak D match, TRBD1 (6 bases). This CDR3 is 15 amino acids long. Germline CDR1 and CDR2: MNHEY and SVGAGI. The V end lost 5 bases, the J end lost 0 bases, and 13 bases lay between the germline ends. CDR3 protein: CASSNTGIMNTEAFF. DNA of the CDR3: TGTGCCAGCAGTAATACAGGGATCATGAACACTGAAGCTTTCTTT.

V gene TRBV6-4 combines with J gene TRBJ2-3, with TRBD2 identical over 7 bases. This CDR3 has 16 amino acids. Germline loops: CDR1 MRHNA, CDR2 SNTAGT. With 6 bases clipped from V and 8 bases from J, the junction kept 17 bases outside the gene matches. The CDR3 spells CASSPTGLDGAGTQYF. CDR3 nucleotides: TGTGCCAGCAGCCCCACCGGACTAGACGGAGCGGGTACGCAGTATTTT.

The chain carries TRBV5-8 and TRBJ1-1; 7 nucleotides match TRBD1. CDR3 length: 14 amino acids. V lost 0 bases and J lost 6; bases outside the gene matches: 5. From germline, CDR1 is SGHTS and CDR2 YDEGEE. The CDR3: CASSLDRGFAEAFF. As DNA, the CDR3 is TGTGCCAGCAGCTTGGACAGGGGTTTCGCTGAAGCTTTCTTT.

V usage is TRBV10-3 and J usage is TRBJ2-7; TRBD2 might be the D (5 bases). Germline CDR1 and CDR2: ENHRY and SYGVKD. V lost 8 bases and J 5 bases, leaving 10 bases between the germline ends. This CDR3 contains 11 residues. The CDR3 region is CAIGRADEQYF. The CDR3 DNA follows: TGTGCCATCGGTCGAGCGGACGAGCAGTACTTC.

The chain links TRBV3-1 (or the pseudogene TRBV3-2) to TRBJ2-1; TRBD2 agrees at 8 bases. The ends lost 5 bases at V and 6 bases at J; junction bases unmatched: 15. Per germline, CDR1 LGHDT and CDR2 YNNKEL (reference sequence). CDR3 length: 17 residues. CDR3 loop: CASSYNLRTSRGNEQFF. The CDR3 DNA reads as TGTGCCAGCAGCTATAACCTTCGGACTAGCAGGGGCAATGAGCAGTTCTTC.

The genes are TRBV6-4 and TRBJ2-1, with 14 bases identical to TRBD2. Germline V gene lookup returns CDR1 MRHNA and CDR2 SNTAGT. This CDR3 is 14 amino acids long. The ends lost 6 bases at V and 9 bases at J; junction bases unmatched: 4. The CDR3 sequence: CASSGTSGSAEQFF. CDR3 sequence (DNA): TGTGCCAGCAGCGGGACTAGCGGGAGTGCTGAGCAGTTCTTC.

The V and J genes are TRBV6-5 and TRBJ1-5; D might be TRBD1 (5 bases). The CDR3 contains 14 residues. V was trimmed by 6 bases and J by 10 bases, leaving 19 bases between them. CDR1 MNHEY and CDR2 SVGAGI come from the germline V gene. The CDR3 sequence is CASSETVFGRPQHF. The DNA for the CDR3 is TGTGCCAGCAGCGAGACAGTATTTGGTCGACCCCAGCATTTT.

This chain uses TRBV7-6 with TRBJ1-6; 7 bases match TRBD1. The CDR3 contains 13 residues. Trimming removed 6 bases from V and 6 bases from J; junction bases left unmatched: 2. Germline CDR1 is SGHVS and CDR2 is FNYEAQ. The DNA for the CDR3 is TGTGCCAGCAGAGGACAGGCTAATTCACCCCTCCACTTT. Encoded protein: CASRGQANSPLHF.

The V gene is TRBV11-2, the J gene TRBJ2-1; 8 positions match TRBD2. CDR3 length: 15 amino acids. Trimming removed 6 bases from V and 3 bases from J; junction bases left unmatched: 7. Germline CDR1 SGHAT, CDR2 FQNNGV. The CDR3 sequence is CASRRPGLVYNEQFF. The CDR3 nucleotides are TGTGCCAGCAGGCGGCCGGGACTAGTCTACAATGAGCAGTTCTTC.

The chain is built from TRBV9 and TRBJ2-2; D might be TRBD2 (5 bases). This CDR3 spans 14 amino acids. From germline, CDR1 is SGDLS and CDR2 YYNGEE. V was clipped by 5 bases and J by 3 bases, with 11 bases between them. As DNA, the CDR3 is TGTGCCAGCAGAGCCACACTAGACACCGGGGAGCTGTTTTTT. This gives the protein CASRATLDTGELFF.

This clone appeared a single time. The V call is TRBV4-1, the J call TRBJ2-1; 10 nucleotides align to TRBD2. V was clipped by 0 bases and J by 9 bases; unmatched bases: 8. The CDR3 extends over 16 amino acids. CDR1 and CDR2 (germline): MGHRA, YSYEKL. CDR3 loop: CASSQDLSGRGSEQFF. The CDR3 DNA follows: TGCGCCAGCAGCCAAGACCTCAGCGGGAGGGGCAGTGAGCAGTTCTTC.

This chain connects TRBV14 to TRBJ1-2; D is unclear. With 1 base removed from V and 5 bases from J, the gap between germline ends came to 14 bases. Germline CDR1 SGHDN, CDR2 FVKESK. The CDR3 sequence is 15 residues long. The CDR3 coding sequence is TGTGCCAGCAGCCAAGTCTCTCTGGGAGGATATGGCTACACCTTC. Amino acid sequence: CASSQVSLGGYGYTF.

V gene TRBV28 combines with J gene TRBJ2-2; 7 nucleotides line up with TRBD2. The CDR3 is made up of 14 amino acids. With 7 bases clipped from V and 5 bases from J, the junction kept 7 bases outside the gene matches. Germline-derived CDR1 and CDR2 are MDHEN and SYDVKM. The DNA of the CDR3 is TGTGCCAGCACCCTATGGGGGGGTACCGGGGAGCTGTTTTTT. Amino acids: CASTLWGGTGELFF.

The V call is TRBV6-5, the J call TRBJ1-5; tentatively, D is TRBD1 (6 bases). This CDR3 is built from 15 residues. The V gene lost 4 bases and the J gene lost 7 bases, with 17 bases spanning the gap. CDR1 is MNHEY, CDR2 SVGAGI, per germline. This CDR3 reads CASSSVVTGGQPQHF. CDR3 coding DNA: TGTGCCAGCAGTTCTGTGGTGACAGGCGGGCAGCCCCAGCATTTT.

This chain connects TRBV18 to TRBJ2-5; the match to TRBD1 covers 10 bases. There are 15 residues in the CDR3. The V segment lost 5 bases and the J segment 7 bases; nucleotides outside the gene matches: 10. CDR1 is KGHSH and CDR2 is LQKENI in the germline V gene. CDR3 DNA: TGTGCCAGCTCAAAAACCGGGACAGGGGCCTTGACCCAGTACTTC. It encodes CASSKTGTGALTQYF.

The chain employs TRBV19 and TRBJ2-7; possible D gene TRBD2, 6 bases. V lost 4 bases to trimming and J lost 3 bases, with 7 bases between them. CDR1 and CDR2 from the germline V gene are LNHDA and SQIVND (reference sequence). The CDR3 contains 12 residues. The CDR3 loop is CASSTGSYEQYF. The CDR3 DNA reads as TGTGCCAGTAGTACCGGGAGCTACGAGCAGTACTTC.

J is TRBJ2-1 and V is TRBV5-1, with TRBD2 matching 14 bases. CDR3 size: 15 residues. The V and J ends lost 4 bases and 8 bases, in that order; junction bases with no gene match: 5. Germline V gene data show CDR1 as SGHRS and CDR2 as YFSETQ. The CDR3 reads CASSAGLAGVDEQFF. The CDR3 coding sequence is TGCGCCAGCAGCGCGGGACTAGCGGGAGTAGATGAGCAGTTCTTC.

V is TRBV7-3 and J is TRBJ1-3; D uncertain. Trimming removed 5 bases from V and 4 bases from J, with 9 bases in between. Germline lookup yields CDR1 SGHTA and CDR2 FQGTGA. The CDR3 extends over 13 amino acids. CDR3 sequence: CASSASDGNTIYF. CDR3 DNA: TGTGCCAGCAGCGCCAGCGACGGAAACACCATATATTTT.